A single sample gave rise to the 19 T cell receptor beta chains below, sequenced in a study of spatial heterogeneity in lung cancer. Study conclusions and caveats: It was found that expanded intratumoral alpha and beta TCR counts tracked tumor mutation counts.

TCRdb recomputed calls from the 5' RACE reads with MiXCR, one row per CDR3 protein. The data hold under 1,500 distinct CDR3 sequences, with 18% observed a single time. Time point described: sample taken at primary tumor resection. These receptors have no identified antigens. The specimen comprised lung tumor tissue, sampled at surgery. All receptors come from a male donor with early-stage non-small cell lung cancer.

In this sample, this clonotype turned up a few times. The rearrangement links TRBV7-9 to TRBJ2-7, with 10 bases matching TRBD1. Germline lookup yields CDR1 SEHNR and CDR2 FQNEAQ (reference sequence). This CDR3 is 17 amino acids long. With V trimmed by 3 bases and J by 3 bases, 11 bases remained unmatched. The CDR3 DNA reads TGTGCCAGCAGCTTGCGGCTACCGGGACAGGGGTACTACGAGCAGTACTTC. It specifies CASSLRLPGQGYYEQYF.

This clonotype is medium-sized in the sample. This chain links TRBV9 with TRBJ2-1; 7 positions agree with TRBD1. The ends lost 3 bases at V and 3 bases at J; junction bases unmatched: 9. The germline V gene encodes CDR1 SGDLS and CDR2 YYNGEE. The CDR3 runs to 16 residues. The CDR3, as DNA: TGTGCCAGCAGCGCCGGGGACAGCGCTAGCTACAATGAGCAGTTCTTC. It translates to CASSAGDSASYNEQFF.

This clonotype is medium-sized. The gene calls are TRBV7-6 and TRBJ2-5; 7 nucleotides agree with TRBD1. The CDR3 extends over 18 amino acids. Germline V gene data show CDR1 as SGHVS and CDR2 as FNYEAQ. Trimming at V came to 2 bases and at J to 2 bases, leaving 14 bases not matched to a gene. In nucleotides, the CDR3 is TGTGCCAGCAGCTTATGGACTTCGACAGGGCAGTGGCAAGAGACCCAGTACTTC. The encoded protein is CASSLWTSTGQWQETQYF.

Relative to its sample, this clonotype is medium-sized. The chain combines TRBV18 with TRBJ1-3, with no clear D. The CDR3 has 15 amino acids. The germline V gene has CDR1 KGHSH and CDR2 LQKENI. V lost 1 base to trimming and J lost 2 bases, with 9 bases between them. The CDR3 coding sequence is TGTGCCAGCTCACCACAGTCGGAGACTGGAAACACCATATATTTT. Protein: CASSPQSETGNTIYF.

By share of the sample, this clonotype is medium-sized (0.01 to 0.1%). The chain joins TRBV3-1 to TRBJ2-1; 7 bases align to TRBD2. The germline V gene encodes CDR1 LGHDT and CDR2 YNNKEL (reference sequence). V was clipped by 4 bases and J by 5 bases; unmatched bases: 8. The CDR3 length is 15 residues. The CDR3 bases are TGTGCCAGCAGCCTAACCCAGCGGGGCAACAATGAGCAGTTCTTC. Its translation: CASSLTQRGNNEQFF.

The sample holds many counts of this clonotype. This chain links TRBV5-1 with TRBJ1-1; 9 nucleotides match TRBD1. This CDR3 spans 15 amino acids. V was clipped by 2 bases and J by 6 bases; unmatched bases: 8. Germline assignment: CDR1 SGHRS and CDR2 YFSETQ. The DNA for the CDR3 is TGCGCCAGCAGCTTCCGGGACAGGGTGAGCGCTGAAGCTTTCTTT. Its translation is CASSFRDRVSAEAFF.

V and J are TRBV19 and TRBJ2-4; TRBD2 aligns across 9 bases. This CDR3 has 16 residues. Germline V gene data show CDR1 as LNHDA and CDR2 as SQIVND (reference sequence). V shed 5 bases and J 6 bases; nucleotides not matched to a gene: 11. The chain's CDR3 is CASSVQASGNINIQYF. DNA of the CDR3: TGTGCCAGTAGTGTCCAGGCTAGCGGGAATATAAACATTCAGTACTTC.

This clonotype ranks as medium-sized (0.01 to 0.1%). This chain uses TRBV6-5 with TRBJ2-7; 8 positions match TRBD1. V gave up 6 bases and J gave up 5 bases; unmatched junction bases: 6. Germline-derived CDR1 and CDR2 are MNHEY and SVGAGI. This CDR3 region has 13 residues. The CDR3 DNA is TGTGCCAGCAGCCCTCAGGGGGCCCACGAGCAGTACTTC. Translating it yields CASSPQGAHEQYF.

This clonotype was seen more than once but under ten times. V usage is TRBV7-9 and J usage is TRBJ1-1, with 7 nucleotides matching TRBD1. This CDR3 spans 15 amino acids. J gave up 8 bases and V 5 bases, and 14 bases lay outside the gene matches. The germline gives CDR1 SEHNR, CDR2 FQNEAQ (reference sequence). CDR3: CASSADIQGTFEAFF. As DNA, the CDR3 is TGTGCCAGCAGCGCCGATATACAGGGGACGTTCGAAGCTTTCTTT.

The chain has TRBV7-2 and TRBJ2-2; D perhaps matches TRBD2 (5 bases). The CDR3 consists of 12 residues. The germline V gene has CDR1 SGHTA and CDR2 FQGNSA. CDR3 residues: CLTGVNTGELFF. The CDR3, as DNA: TGTCTGACCGGGGTGAACACCGGGGAGCTGTTTTTT.

The chain couples TRBV7-6 to TRBJ1-5; no clear D. Trimming took off 6 bases at V and 7 bases at J, with 13 bases between the two ends. Per the germline V gene, CDR1 is SGHVS and CDR2 is FNYEAQ. The CDR3 contains 13 residues. The CDR3 bases are TGTGCCAGCAGTGCCGCCGGGAGCCAGCCCCAGCATTTT. This encodes CASSAAGSQPQHF.

This rearrangement joins TRBV11-2 to TRBJ2-1, with no clear D. Per germline, CDR1 SGHAT and CDR2 FQNNGV. The CDR3 contains 11 residues. Trimming left V 3 bases short and J 10 bases short, with 7 bases between. CDR3 loop: CASSFSSEQFF. Here the CDR3 DNA reads TGTGCCAGCAGCTTTAGCAGCGAGCAGTTCTTC.

This clonotype is judged medium-sized (0.01 to 0.1%). The rearrangement uses TRBV10-1 and TRBJ2-5, with D unresolved. Germline lookup yields CDR1 WNHNN and CDR2 SYGVQD (reference sequence). The V and J ends lost 2 bases and 5 bases respectively, with 12 bases between them. The CDR3 totals 14 residues. CDR3 residues: CASSENLLRETQYF. DNA for the CDR3: TGCGCCAGCAGTGAGAACTTGCTGAGGGAGACCCAGTACTTC.

The chain's CDR3 is CAISSPTGSYEQYF. CDR3 bases: TGTGCCATCAGTTCCCCGACAGGGTCCTACGAGCAGTACTTC. The gene calls are TRBV10-3 and TRBJ2-7, with 7 bases lining up with TRBD1. With 5 bases clipped from V and 1 base from J, the junction kept 5 bases outside the gene matches. Germline assignment: CDR1 ENHRY and CDR2 SYGVKD. The CDR3 covers 14 residues.

This clonotype ranks as medium-sized. The chain employs TRBV11-2 and TRBJ2-1; D may be TRBD1 or TRBD2 (6 bases each). CDR3 length: 19 amino acids. From germline, CDR1 is SGHAT and CDR2 FQNNGV. With 6 bases removed from V and 0 bases from J, the gap between germline ends came to 24 bases. In DNA form, the CDR3 reads TGTGCCAGCAGTTCGAGGGGGGCAGGCGAACACTTCTCCTACAATGAGCAGTTCTTC. Residues: CASSSRGAGEHFSYNEQFF.

This clonotype is labeled as medium-sized (0.01 to 0.1%). This chain connects TRBV18 to TRBJ2-3, with no clear D. There are 13 residues in the CDR3. Per the germline V gene, CDR1 is KGHSH and CDR2 is LQKENI. Trimming took off 6 bases at V and 5 bases at J, with 12 bases between the two ends. The CDR3 reads CASSPLPKDTQYF. The CDR3, as DNA: TGTGCCAGCTCCCCCCTCCCCAAAGATACGCAGTATTTT.

This clonotype showed up just a few times. This chain connects TRBV11-2 to TRBJ1-1, with D possibly being TRBD1 (6 bases). In germline, CDR1 is SGHAT, CDR2 FQNNGV. V was cut by 5 bases and J by 6 bases, with 16 bases left in between. CDR3 size: 14 residues. In DNA, the CDR3 is TGTGCCAGCAGCGGGGACACCAGACGGGCTGAAGCTTTCTTT. This encodes CASSGDTRRAEAFF.

By frequency in the sample, this clonotype is medium-sized. The V gene is TRBV10-3, the J gene TRBJ2-7; 7 bases are a match to TRBD2. The length of the CDR3 is 13 residues. Germline lookup yields CDR1 ENHRY and CDR2 SYGVKD. The trim removed 10 bases at V and 4 bases at J, leaving 10 bases unmatched. In nucleotides, the CDR3 is TGTGCCAACTCCCCCGAAGCGGGGTACGAGCAGTACTTC. Protein product: CANSPEAGYEQYF.

This clonotype was seen repeatedly, ten times or more. This sequence joins TRBV7-9 and TRBJ2-7, with 8 bases lining up with TRBD1. The CDR3 runs to 12 residues. V lost 5 bases to trimming and J lost 6 bases; unmatched junction nucleotides: 3. Germline CDR1 SEHNR, CDR2 FQNEAQ (reference sequence). CDR3 in amino acids: CASSAGTGEQYF. In DNA form, the CDR3 reads TGTGCCAGCAGCGCCGGGACAGGCGAGCAGTACTTC. The complete variable domain, with remaining parts taken from reference TRBV7-9 and TRBJ2-7, reads DTGVSQNPRHKITKRGQNVTFRCDPISEHNRLYWYRQTLGQGPEFLTYFQNEAQLEKSRLLSDRFSAERPKGSFSTLEIQRTEQGDSAMYLCASSAGTGEQYFGPGTRLTVT.